The 25 T cell receptor beta chains in this list originate from one sample, sequenced in a study of low-dose radiotherapy and immunotherapy resistance in tumors. Gene-specific TRAV and TRBV primers were used for first-strand cDNA, covering alpha and beta chains. Over roughly 20 PCR cycles, TCRs were amplified from a constant-region primer and V-primer adapter. One entry per CDR3 protein, called by TCRdb with MiXCR from the reads. The table lists tens of thousands of distinct CDR3 sequences, 20% of them singletons. The time point: after trial treatment. This sample's treatment: LDRT plus nivolumab, ipilimumab, low-dose cyclophosphamide and aspirin (RACIN trial). Sequences were derived from PBMCs, sampled after low-dose radiotherapy plus immunotherapy. These receptors were taken from a female donor with ovarian cancer.

This clonotype was detected many times. The chain carries TRBV29-1 and TRBJ2-5; 10 bases match TRBD1. Germline CDR1 SQVTM, CDR2 ANQGSEA. The CDR3 totals 13 residues. V was clipped by 7 bases and J by 4 bases; unmatched bases: 6. The CDR3 protein is CSASTGGAETQYF. The CDR3 bases are TGCAGCGCCTCGACAGGGGGCGCAGAGACCCAGTACTTC.

This clonotype has a count of ten or more. The chain joins TRBV29-1 to TRBJ2-3, with TRBD2 matching 9 bases. The CDR3 length is 14 residues. V shed 4 bases and J 6 bases; nucleotides not matched to a gene: 8. Germline lookup yields CDR1 SQVTM and CDR2 ANQGSEA. In nucleotides, the CDR3 is TGCAGCGTTGCGGCTAGCGGGATTACGGATACGCAGTATTTT. Amino acid sequence: CSVAASGITDTQYF.

For this clonotype: This may stem from a read error, because a much larger clone lies one nucleotide away. The chain links TRBV30 to TRBJ2-7; D remains ambiguous. Germline loops: CDR1 GTSNPN, CDR2 SVGIG (reference sequence). Deletions cut 6 bases from V and 5 bases from J, with 11 bases between. CDR3 size: 11 residues. CDR3 amino acids: CACQVAHEQYF. The CDR3 DNA is TGTGCCTGCCAGGTCGCTCACGAGCAGTACTTC.

This clonotype was seen at least ten times. J is TRBJ2-7 and V is TRBV2, with TRBD1 identical over 8 bases. The CDR3 spans 17 residues. After removal of 7 bases from V and 2 bases from J, the junction contained 16 bases not matched to a gene. Germline CDR1 is SNHLY and CDR2 is FYNNEI. The CDR3 DNA reads TGTGCCAGCAAGATACAGGGGGTAGGCCGGCAAGCCTACGAGCAGTACTTC. Protein: CASKIQGVGRQAYEQYF.

This clonotype was picked up many times. The genes are TRBV5-1 and TRBJ2-3; 12 nucleotides agree with TRBD1. CDR3 length: 16 amino acids. Per the germline V gene, CDR1 is SGHRS and CDR2 is YFSETQ. Trimming at V came to 2 bases and at J to 4 bases, leaving 5 bases not matched to a gene. The CDR3 loop is CASSFRDRGQADTQYF. DNA of the CDR3: TGCGCCAGCAGCTTCCGGGACAGGGGGCAAGCAGATACGCAGTATTTT. Together with reference TRBV5-1 and TRBJ2-3, the CDR3 gives the full variable domain: KAGVTQTPRYLIKTRGQQVTLSCSPISGHRSVSWYQQTPGQGLQFLFEYFSETQRNKGNFPGRFSGRQFSNSRSEMNVSTLELGDSALYLCASSFRDRGQADTQYFGPGTRLTVL.

This clonotype was picked up many times. CDR3 amino acids: CASGRLAGNYNEQFF. DNA of the CDR3: TGTGCCAGCGGAAGACTAGCGGGGAATTACAATGAGCAGTTCTTC. This chain links TRBV27 with TRBJ2-1, with TRBD2 matching over 11 bases. J gave up 4 bases and V 8 bases, and 7 bases lay outside the gene matches. Germline values: CDR1 MNHEY, CDR2 SMNVEV (reference sequence). The CDR3 runs 15 residues.

There are many counts of this clonotype. V gene TRBV29-1 combines with J gene TRBJ2-1; D is undetermined. Trimming took off 4 bases at V and 6 bases at J, with 16 bases between the two ends. The CDR3 sequence is 14 residues long. Germline CDR1 reads SQVTM; CDR2 reads ANQGSEA. This CDR3 is CSVVKDPAVNEQFF. CDR3 bases: TGCAGCGTTGTTAAGGACCCAGCAGTCAATGAGCAGTTCTTC.

The chain couples TRBV9 to TRBJ1-3, with D possibly matching TRBD1 (5 bases). The CDR3 is 17 amino acids. The germline gives CDR1 SGDLS, CDR2 YYNGEE. V was pared by 4 bases and J by 0 bases, with 17 bases between. The CDR3 DNA follows: TGTGCCAGCAGCTCCTCGCGGGGGGGGGTCTCTGGAAACACCATATATTTT. This gives the protein CASSSSRGGVSGNTIYF. Full variable domain (rest looked up from reference TRBV9 and TRBJ1-3): DSGVTQTPKHLITATGQRVTLRCSPRSGDLSVYWYQQSLDQGLQFLIQYYNGEERAKGNILERFSAQQFPDLHSELNLSSLELGDSALYFCASSSSRGGVSGNTIYFGEGSWLTVV.

Note on this clonotype: Only one base separates this from a far larger clonotype, so it likely reflects a read error. The rearrangement uses TRBV6-6 and TRBJ2-1; 13 bases fit TRBD2. Germline values: CDR1 MNHNY, CDR2 SVGAGI (reference sequence). V lost 6 bases, J lost 10 bases, and 6 bases stayed unmatched. The CDR3 length is 14 residues. This CDR3 reads CASSTGTSGTEQFF. The DNA for the CDR3 is TGTGCCAGCAGCACCGGGACTAGCGGGACCGAGCAGTTCTTC.

This clonotype was seen at least ten times. The chain couples TRBV7-3 to TRBJ2-7, with D unclear. The length of the CDR3 is 16 residues. V lost 1 base and J 0 bases, leaving 13 bases between the germline ends. Germline V gives CDR1 SGHTA, CDR2 FQGTGA. The CDR3 is CASSLNGQTSSYEQYF. DNA for the CDR3: TGTGCCAGCAGCTTAAACGGGCAAACCAGCTCCTACGAGCAGTACTTC. The variable domain in full, with the rest retrieved from reference TRBV7-3 and TRBJ2-7, is GAGVSQTPSNKVTEKGKYVELRCDPISGHTALYWYRQSLGQGPEFLIYFQGTGAADDSGLPNDRFFAVRPEGSVSTLKIQRTERGDSAVYLCASSLNGQTSSYEQYFGPGTRLTVT.

This clonotype was observed many times. V and J are TRBV29-1 and TRBJ1-2; 9 bases are a match to TRBD1. CDR1 is SQVTM and CDR2 is ANQGSEA in the germline V gene. CDR3 size: 14 residues. The junction had 6 bases not matched to a gene; V was cut back by 1 base and J by 6 bases. The CDR3 here is CSVEGTGTGNGYTF. The CDR3 DNA reads as TGCAGCGTTGAAGGCACCGGGACAGGGAATGGCTACACCTTC.

In the case of this clonotype: Germline and junction disagree at one end, which may indicate a read error. This sequence joins TRBV6-5 and TRBJ1-3; tentatively, D is TRBD1 (5 bases). This CDR3 comprises 16 residues. Germline V CDR1 and CDR2: MNHEY, SVGAGI. Written as DNA, the CDR3 is TGTGCCAGCGAACAGACAGTGCTGAGCTCTAGAAACACCATATATTTT. This translates into CASEQTVLSSRNTIYF.

There are many counts of this clonotype. The chain uses TRBV29-1 and TRBJ2-3, with no clear D. The CDR3 runs 12 residues. Deletions cut 2 bases from V and 0 bases from J, with 3 bases between. Germline V gives CDR1 SQVTM, CDR2 ANQGSEA. This chain's CDR3 is CSVETSTDTQYF. In DNA, the CDR3 is TGCAGCGTTGAAACTAGCACAGATACGCAGTATTTT.

Details on this clonotype: A far bigger clonotype differs at one base, so this is likely a read error. The chain employs TRBV5-3 and TRBJ1-6; TRBD1 aligns across 9 bases. TRBV5-3 is an ORF; its function is uncertain. The CDR3 sequence is 14 residues long. The DNA for the CDR3 is TGTGTCAGCAGCTTGGACAGGGGAAGTTCACCCCTCCACTTT. This sequence encodes CVSSLDRGSSPLHF.

This clonotype was observed a handful of times. A read error is likely here: a far larger clone is one base away. The chain has TRBV7-3 and TRBJ2-5; a possible D gene is TRBD1 (5 bases). The V end lost 5 bases, the J end lost 4 bases, and 14 bases lay between the germline ends. Germline CDR1 reads SGHTA; CDR2 reads FQGTGA. This CDR3 has 14 amino acids. This chain's CDR3 is CASSTDRERETQYF. DNA for the CDR3: TGTGCCAGCAGCACTGACAGAGAACGAGAGACCCAGTACTTC.

This clonotype appeared many times. The rearrangement joins TRBV7-8 to TRBJ2-7; 7 bases are shared with TRBD1. The junction had 6 bases not matched to a gene; V was cut back by 0 bases and J by 4 bases. CDR3 size: 15 residues. Per the germline V gene, CDR1 is SGHVS and CDR2 is FQNEAQ. The CDR3 reads CASSLAGQGEYEQYF. CDR3 DNA sequence: TGTGCCAGCAGCTTAGCGGGGCAGGGGGAATACGAGCAGTACTTC.

About this clonotype itself: An end of the junction differs from the germline gene, which may be a read error. The V and J genes are TRBV28 and TRBJ2-2; D unresolved. CDR1 is MDHEN and CDR2 is SYDVKM in the germline V gene. The CDR3 sequence is 12 residues long. CDR3 in DNA: TGTACCAGCAGTCTAAACACCGGGGAGCTGTTTTTT. Residues: CTSSLNTGELFF. Variable domain in full (rest from reference TRBV28 and TRBJ2-2): DVKVTQSSRYLVKRTGEKVFLECVQDMDHENMFWYRQDPGLGLRLIYFSYDVKMKEKGDIPEGYSVSREKKERFSLILESASTNQTSMYLCTSSLNTGELFFGEGSRLTVL.

This clonotype was seen repeatedly, ten times or more. The chain has TRBV5-5 and TRBJ1-2; TRBD1 matches 11 bases. With 4 bases clipped from V and 4 bases from J, the junction kept 6 bases outside the gene matches. CDR3 length: 15 amino acids. Germline CDR1 and CDR2: SGHKS and YYEKEE (reference sequence). The CDR3 region has the DNA TGTGCCAGCAGCCTAGGACAGGGGGCATCCTATGGCTACACCTTC. It encodes CASSLGQGASYGYTF.

This clonotype was counted ten times or more. V usage is TRBV7-2 and J usage is TRBJ1-2, with D maybe TRBD1 (5 bases). The CDR3 consists of 16 residues. Per germline, CDR1 SGHTA and CDR2 FQGNSA. V shed 5 bases and J shed 8 bases, with 24 bases lying between them. The CDR3 nucleotides read TGTGCCAGCAGCCCGGTGGCCCAGGGAGGATTGGGAGGCTACACCTTC. Its translation is CASSPVAQGGLGGYTF.

This clonotype was observed many times. V usage is TRBV28 and J usage is TRBJ1-1; D possibly corresponds to TRBD1 (5 bases). Germline V gives CDR1 MDHEN, CDR2 SYDVKM. V lost 5 bases, J lost 1 base, and 17 bases lay in between. The CDR3 has 16 residues. The CDR3 loop reads CASSPQGGGENTEAFF. The CDR3 nucleotides read TGTGCCAGCAGTCCCCAGGGCGGGGGGGAGAACACTGAAGCTTTCTTT. Using reference TRBV28 and TRBJ1-1 for the parts outside the CDR3, the full variable domain is DVKVTQSSRYLVKRTGEKVFLECVQDMDHENMFWYRQDPGLGLRLIYFSYDVKMKEKGDIPEGYSVSREKKERFSLILESASTNQTSMYLCASSPQGGGENTEAFFGQGTRLTVV.

In regard to this clonotype: It is likely a read error: a sequence one base away is far more abundant. This chain uses TRBV28 with TRBJ2-1; the D gene is possibly TRBD1 (6 bases). V gave up 6 bases and J gave up 10 bases, with 25 bases separating them. CDR1 MDHEN and CDR2 SYDVKM come from the germline V gene. This CDR3 contains 16 residues. The CDR3 DNA reads as TGTGCCAGCAGCCTAGGAGGCCGGACAGACCCCTACGAGCAGTTCTTC. Translated: CASSLGGRTDPYEQFF.

At least ten counts were recorded for this clonotype. The chain joins TRBV19 to TRBJ2-7, with 7 nucleotides matching TRBD2. Germline CDR1 and CDR2: LNHDA and SQIVND (reference sequence). There are 15 residues in the CDR3. J was trimmed by 0 bases and V by 8 bases; bases with no gene match: 10. The CDR3 region has the DNA TGTGCCAGTCGGGATTTCGGCGGGAGCTCCTACGAGCAGTACTTC. It specifies CASRDFGGSSYEQYF.

This clonotype was observed at least ten times. J is TRBJ2-1 and V is TRBV20-1; TRBD2 matches at 10 bases. The V gene end was trimmed by 3 bases and the J gene end by 0 bases; junction bases not matched to a gene: 8. The germline CDR1 and CDR2 sequences are DFQATT and SNEGSKA (reference sequence). The CDR3 has 17 amino acids. CDR3 amino acids: CSARPIAGGSSYNEQFF. CDR3 nucleotides: TGCAGTGCTAGGCCTATAGCGGGGGGAAGCTCCTACAATGAGCAGTTCTTC.

Many counts were recorded for this clonotype. V gene TRBV10-3 combines with J gene TRBJ1-6; TRBD1 agrees at 9 bases. Trimming removed 8 bases from V and 7 bases from J; junction bases left unmatched: 3. The CDR3 sequence is 13 residues long. CDR1 ENHRY and CDR2 SYGVKD come from the germline V gene. CDR3 region: CAIGGTGNSPLHF. CDR3 bases: TGTGCCATCGGGGGGACAGGGAATTCACCCCTCCACTTT.

The chain uses TRBV7-9 and TRBJ1-5, with a weak D call TRBD1 (6 bases). The CDR3 is 14 amino acids. Germline loops: CDR1 SEHNR, CDR2 FQNEAQ (reference sequence). The V end lost 5 bases, the J end lost 7 bases, and 15 bases lay between the germline ends. The CDR3 spells CASSPAPGGQPQHF. DNA for the CDR3: TGTGCCAGCAGCCCCGCCCCGGGGGGCCAGCCCCAGCATTTT.